The source of this T cell receptor beta chain is a study of T cell responses to AZD1222 COVID-19 vaccine. Study-wide results and caveats: Sampling captured repertoires only after the peak T cell response.

For this clone: The antigen is not known.

From germline, CDR1 is MNHEY and CDR2 SMNVEV (reference sequence). This CDR3 has 16 amino acids. Trimming stripped 1 base from V and 1 base from J, with 13 bases between. Produced via immunoSEQ multiplex PCR; TCRdb's table is partial and in-frame only. The sample lists around 120,000 clones; around 92% were seen once. This sequence was found in an adult in good health. The sequences come from peripheral blood, collected on day 0 of AZD1222 vaccination. The genes are TRBV27 and TRBJ2-5; a weak D match, TRBD1 (6 bases). The CDR3 region is CASSLWGHGIQETQYF. CDR3 nucleotides: TGTGCCAGCAGTTTATGGGGACACGGAATCCAAGAGACCCAGTACTTC.